This TCR beta chain was profiled in a study of radiotherapy plus CTLA-4 blockade in lung cancer. Trimming removed 5 bases from V and 2 bases from J, with 5 bases in between. The germline CDR1 and CDR2 sequences are SGHNT and YYREEE (reference sequence). The CDR3 loop spans 13 amino acids. Clones were sequenced by immunoSEQ multiplex PCR, and TCRdb holds only the in-frame ones, with some missing. The sample has about 68,000 clones; around 79% are singletons. This receptor was identified in a human donor with non-small cell lung cancer who had a complete response to radiotherapy plus ipilimumab. The sequencing used peripheral blood, collected from a patient treated with radiotherapy plus ipilimumab. This chain links TRBV5-4 with TRBJ2-6; D remains ambiguous. DNA for the CDR3: TGTGCCAGCAGGCAGGCTGGGGCCAACGTCCTGACTTTC. Protein: CASRQAGANVLTF.